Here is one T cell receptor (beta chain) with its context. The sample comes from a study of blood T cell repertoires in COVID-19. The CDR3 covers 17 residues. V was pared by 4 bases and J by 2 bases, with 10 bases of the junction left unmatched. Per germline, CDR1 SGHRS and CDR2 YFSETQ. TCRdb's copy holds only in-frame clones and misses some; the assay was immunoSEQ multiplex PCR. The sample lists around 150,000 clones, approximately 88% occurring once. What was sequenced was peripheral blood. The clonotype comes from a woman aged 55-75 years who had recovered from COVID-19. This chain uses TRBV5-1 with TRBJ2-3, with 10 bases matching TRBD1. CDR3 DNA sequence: TGCGCCAGCAGCCGGATCCTCGGGACAGGGGACACAGATACGCAGTATTTT. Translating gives CASSRILGTGDTDTQYF.